This T cell receptor beta chain was retrieved from a study of identifying expanded T cells in peripheral blood. General study findings and limits: Across healthy donors, higher total template counts meant significantly greater roughly 2-week count variance. Differentially abundant clones: about 1.1 between replicates, around 16 at approximately 14 days, 19 to 20 at four.

Profiled with immunoSEQ multiplex PCR; TCRdb holds only in-frame clones, not every one. The data hold around 120,000 clones, with more than 80% observed a single time. With respect to this clone: Its antigen is unidentified.

The V segment lost 7 bases and the J segment 6 bases; nucleotides outside the gene matches: 9. The CDR3 covers 15 residues. Germline CDR1 and CDR2: MNHNY and SVGAGI (reference sequence). The receptor comes from a person aged 18 to 75 in good health. The V and J genes are TRBV6-6 and TRBJ2-2; 9 nucleotides match TRBD2. Material for sequencing was blood. This CDR3 reads CASNTGSSGAGELFF. CDR3 DNA: TGTGCCAGCAACACCGGGTCTAGCGGGGCCGGGGAGCTGTTTTTT.